What follows are 10 T cell receptor beta chains derived from one specimen sequenced in a study of graft-versus-host responses after intestinal transplantation. No antigen is known for these receptors. Assay used: immunoSEQ multiplex PCR; TCRdb lists only in-frame clones, some missing. There are about 41,000 clones in the sample; around 96% occur only once, and more than 0.45% lies in the top ten. The source material was unstimulated CD8+ T cells sorted from spleen or lymph node cells, sampled before transplant. The receptors shown here come from a human donor who was the organ donor for an intestinal transplant.

The gene calls are TRBV4-2 and TRBJ2-7; a possible D gene is TRBD2 (7 bases). Germline V gene sequence: CDR1 LGHNA, CDR2 YNFKEQ. V dropped 0 bases and J dropped 2 bases, with 14 bases sitting between them. CDR3 length equals 16 residues. CDR3 in DNA: TGTGCCAGCAGCCAAGAACTGGCGGGGGCCACCTACGAGCAGTACTTC. As protein: CASSQELAGATYEQYF.

The chain is built from TRBV28 and TRBJ1-1; D is perhaps TRBD1 (5 bases). The V and J ends lost 5 bases and 4 bases respectively, with 14 bases between them. Germline loops: CDR1 MDHEN, CDR2 SYDVKM. The CDR3 contains 14 residues. The chain's CDR3 is CASSPAGASTEAFF. The CDR3 DNA reads TGTGCCAGCAGTCCAGCCGGGGCAAGCACTGAAGCTTTCTTT.

V gene TRBV5-4 combines with J gene TRBJ2-7; 12 nucleotides line up with TRBD2. J lost 7 bases, V lost 4 bases, and 6 bases had no gene match. Germline V gene sequence: CDR1 SGHNT, CDR2 YYREEE (reference sequence). The CDR3 is 14 amino acids. CDR3 in amino acids: CASSAGLAGWEQYF. For the CDR3, the DNA is TGTGCCAGCAGCGCTGGACTAGCGGGGTGGGAGCAGTACTTC. The whole variable domain, remainder taken from reference TRBV5-4 and TRBJ2-7, is ETGVTQSPTHLIKTRGQQVTLRCSSQSGHNTVSWYQQALGQGPQFIFQYYREEENGRGNFPPRFSGLQFPNYSSELNVNALELDDSALYLCASSAGLAGWEQYFGPGTRLTVT.

This chain connects TRBV5-1 to TRBJ2-1, with 13 nucleotides matching TRBD2. There are 15 residues in the CDR3. The trim removed 0 bases at V and 15 bases at J, leaving 9 bases unmatched. The germline V gene has CDR1 SGHRS and CDR2 YFSETQ. In nucleotides, the CDR3 is TGCGCCAGCAGCTTGGCCGGGACTAGCGGGGTGCCATGGTTCTTC. It translates to CASSLAGTSGVPWFF. Using reference TRBV5-1 and TRBJ2-1 for the parts outside the CDR3, the full variable domain is KAGVTQTPRYLIKTRGQQVTLSCSPISGHRSVSWYQQTPGQGLQFLFEYFSETQRNKGNFPGRFSGRQFSNSRSEMNVSTLELGDSALYLCASSLAGTSGVPWFFGPGTRLTVL.

V gene TRBV5-6 combines with J gene TRBJ1-2, with 7 nucleotides matching TRBD1. The CDR3 totals 16 residues. CDR1 is SGHDT, CDR2 YYEEEE, per germline. V dropped 4 bases and J dropped 0; count of bases not matched to a gene: 9. The CDR3 region is CASSTDRVSTNYGYTF. Here the CDR3 DNA reads TGTGCCAGCAGCACCGACAGGGTCTCCACTAACTATGGCTACACCTTC.

The gene calls are TRBV2 and TRBJ1-2; the D is unclear. This CDR3 spans 14 amino acids. Trimming took 0 bases from V and 4 from J, leaving 9 bases between them. Germline assignment: CDR1 SNHLY and CDR2 FYNNEI. This CDR3 reads CASSEALVSYGYTF. CDR3 nucleotides: TGTGCCAGCAGTGAAGCGCTCGTCAGCTATGGCTACACCTTC.

DNA of the CDR3: TGTGCCAGCAGCCAAATCAGGGAGTTCTACAATGAGCAGTTCTTC. The encoded protein is CASSQIREFYNEQFF. The chain combines TRBV4-2 with TRBJ2-1; the D call may be TRBD1 or TRBD2 (5 bases each). Trimming pared 2 bases from V and 3 bases from J, leaving 11 bases between. CDR3 length: 15 amino acids. Germline CDR1 reads LGHNA; CDR2 reads YNFKEQ.

The chain joins TRBV5-6 to TRBJ2-7, with D possibly matching TRBD1 (6 bases). Trimming left V 1 base short and J 2 bases short, with 7 bases between. Germline V gene data show CDR1 as SGHDT and CDR2 as YYEEEE. The CDR3 has 13 residues. CDR3 nucleotides: TGTGCCAGCAGCTTGAGGGGGACCTACGAGCAGTACTTC. Translating it yields CASSLRGTYEQYF. The full variable domain, rest sourced from reference TRBV5-6 and TRBJ2-7, is DAGVTQSPTHLIKTRGQQVTLRCSPKSGHDTVSWYQQALGQGPQFIFQYYEEEERQRGNFPDRFSGHQFPNYSSELNVNALLLGDSALYLCASSLRGTYEQYFGPGTRLTVT.

The CDR3 nucleotides read TGTGCCAGCAGCTTGACAGGAGCTAACTATGGCTACACCTTC. This gives the protein CASSLTGANYGYTF. This chain links TRBV5-6 with TRBJ1-2, with D perhaps matching TRBD1 (5 bases). Germline loops: CDR1 SGHDT, CDR2 YYEEEE. Between the trimmed V and J ends, which lost 1 base and 0 bases, there was a span of 7 bases. This CDR3 is 14 amino acids long.

This CDR3 reads CASSIDDWGNQPQHF. The CDR3 nucleotides read TGTGCCAGTAGTATAGATGACTGGGGAAATCAGCCCCAGCATTTT. The chain is built from TRBV19 and TRBJ1-5; no definite D call. Germline V lookup: CDR1 LNHDA, CDR2 SQIVND (reference sequence). The CDR3 runs 15 residues. The germline V and J ends were trimmed by 0 bases and 4 bases, with 10 bases remaining between them.